Shown below are 24 T cell receptor beta chains from a single sample sequenced in a study of T cells in Graves' hyperthyroidism and ophthalmopathy. TCR beta CDR3 regions were amplified from RNA. TCR CDR3 underwent first-round RT-PCR with the HTBI primer set. Via MiXCR, TCRdb re-called the multiplex PCR reads, giving one row per CDR3 protein. The table has roughly 570,000 distinct CDR3 sequences, less than 20% seen once; the top ten hold approximately 7%. The sample taken for sequencing was blood. These receptors were collected from a woman in her 30s with Graves' hyperthyroidism.

The table lists this clonotype with a few counts. One end of the junction is discordant with germline, which a read error may explain. The chain recombines TRBV5-1 with TRBJ2-7; TRBD2 agrees at 11 bases. From germline, CDR1 is SGHRS and CDR2 YFSETQ. CDR3 length equals 15 residues. The CDR3 region is CAGSRTSGLSYEQYF. The CDR3 DNA is TGCGCCGGCAGTAGGACTAGCGGGCTTTCCTACGAGCAGTACTTC.

Many counts were recorded for this clonotype. The chain couples TRBV30 to TRBJ1-1; D unresolved. Per the germline V gene, CDR1 is GTSNPN and CDR2 is SVGIG (reference sequence). This CDR3 region has 13 residues. Trimming took 2 bases from V and 3 from J, leaving 10 bases between them. The CDR3 region is CAWSIQEDTEAFF. The CDR3 nucleotides read TGTGCCTGGAGTATCCAGGAGGACACTGAAGCTTTCTTT. The complete variable domain, with remaining parts taken from reference TRBV30 and TRBJ1-1, reads SQTIHQWPATLVQPVGSPLSLECTVEGTSNPNLYWYRQAAGRGLQLLFYSVGIGQISSEVPQNLSASRPQDRQFILSSKKLLLSDSGFYLCAWSIQEDTEAFFGQGTRLTVV.

The chain uses TRBV12-3 or TRBV12-4 and TRBJ1-4; 9 bases are a match to TRBD1. There are 16 residues in the CDR3. After removal of 5 bases from V and 3 bases from J, the junction contained 7 bases not matched to a gene. The CDR3 DNA sequence: TGTGCCAGCAGTCCGCGGACAGGGGCGGCTAATGAAAAACTGTTTTTT. Translation: CASSPRTGAANEKLFF.

This chain connects TRBV20-1 to TRBJ2-3; the match to TRBD2 covers 10 bases. The CDR3 covers 14 residues. Trimming at V came to 5 bases and at J to 1 base, leaving 3 bases not matched to a gene. CDR1 and CDR2 (germline): DFQATT, SNEGSKA (reference sequence). The CDR3 nucleotides are TGCAGTGCTCCGACTAGCGGGCGCACAGATACGCAGTATTTT. As protein: CSAPTSGRTDTQYF.

The chain joins TRBV20-1 to TRBJ2-1; 15 bases agree with TRBD2. The CDR3 is 14 amino acids. J was trimmed by 10 bases and V by 3 bases; bases with no gene match: 4. Germline-derived CDR1 and CDR2 are DFQATT and SNEGSKA (reference sequence). Here the CDR3 reads CSASGGLAGGEQFF. The CDR3 DNA sequence: TGCAGTGCTAGTGGGGGACTAGCGGGAGGCGAGCAGTTCTTC.

This rearrangement joins TRBV7-3 to TRBJ2-2, with 7 bases fitting TRBD1. Germline V lookup: CDR1 SGHTA, CDR2 FQGTGA. The CDR3 is 17 amino acids. With V trimmed by 1 base and J by 2 bases, 7 bases remained unmatched. CDR3 in amino acids: CASSLIPGGPNTGELFF. The CDR3 bases are TGTGCCAGCAGCTTAATTCCAGGGGGTCCAAACACCGGGGAGCTGTTTTTT.

This clonotype has ten or more counts. The rearrangement joins TRBV20-1 to TRBJ1-6, with D maybe TRBD1 (6 bases). This CDR3 has 14 amino acids. The V end lost 3 bases, the J end lost 3 bases, and 9 bases lay between the germline ends. Germline CDR1 reads DFQATT; CDR2 reads SNEGSKA (reference sequence). The CDR3 sequence is CSARTGLYNSPLHF. CDR3 in DNA: TGCAGTGCTAGGACAGGACTCTATAATTCACCCCTCCACTTT.

This chain joins TRBV20-1 and TRBJ2-1, with 8 bases matching TRBD1. Per the germline V gene, CDR1 is DFQATT and CDR2 is SNEGSKA (reference sequence). This CDR3 has 13 amino acids. V shed 5 bases and J 4 bases; nucleotides not matched to a gene: 4. The CDR3 region has the DNA TGCAGTGCTGAGGGACAGGAGTACAATGAGCAGTTCTTC. It codes for CSAEGQEYNEQFF.

This clonotype was recorded many times. The J gene is TRBJ2-2, the V gene TRBV11-2; D tentatively reads TRBD1 or TRBD2 (5 bases each). The length of the CDR3 is 17 residues. Germline V gene lookup returns CDR1 SGHAT and CDR2 FQNNGV. V lost 3 bases and J 0 bases, leaving 14 bases between the germline ends. The CDR3 nucleotides are TGTGCCAGCAGCTTCCCCGACTGGGACGCGAACACCGGGGAGCTGTTTTTT. Translation: CASSFPDWDANTGELFF.

J is TRBJ1-2 and V is TRBV24-1, with TRBD1 matching 8 bases. Germline V gene sequence: CDR1 KGHDR, CDR2 SFDVKD. The V gene end was trimmed by 4 bases and the J gene end by 3 bases; junction bases not matched to a gene: 6. The length of the CDR3 is 15 residues. The CDR3 loop reads CATSDPRQGYYGYTF. As DNA, the CDR3 is TGTGCCACCAGTGACCCCCGACAGGGGTACTATGGCTACACCTTC.

Many counts were recorded for this clonotype. The gene calls are TRBV5-1 and TRBJ1-1; D remains ambiguous. The V gene's germline CDR1 is SGHRS and CDR2 YFSETQ. The CDR3 has 13 amino acids. V was trimmed by 2 bases and J by 0 bases, leaving 5 bases between them. The CDR3: CASSLEVNTEAFF. The CDR3 bases are TGCGCCAGCAGCTTAGAAGTGAACACTGAAGCTTTCTTT.

At least ten counts were recorded for this clonotype. V gene TRBV6-2 or TRBV6-3 combines with J gene TRBJ2-3, with 8 positions matching TRBD1. The germline CDR1 and CDR2 sequences are MNHEY and SVGEGT. After removal of 6 bases from V and 0 bases from J, the junction contained 5 bases not matched to a gene. The CDR3 contains 15 residues. The DNA of the CDR3 is TGTGCCAGCAGAAACAACAGGGGGAGCACAGATACGCAGTATTTT. Translating it yields CASRNNRGSTDTQYF.

The chain joins TRBV30 to TRBJ2-3; tentative D call: TRBD1 (6 bases). Germline-derived CDR1 and CDR2 are GTSNPN and SVGIG (reference sequence). This CDR3 has 16 amino acids. V dropped 0 bases and J dropped 2 bases, with 15 bases sitting between them. The DNA for the CDR3 is TGTGCCTGGAGTGTAGACTCAGGGGCCGTCACAGATACGCAGTATTTT. As protein: CAWSVDSGAVTDTQYF.

This clonotype was detected many times. In DNA form, the CDR3 reads TGTGCCAGCACCGACCTAGTAAGGGATGAGCAGTTCTTC. Its translation is CASTDLVRDEQFF. The chain combines TRBV12-3 or TRBV12-4 with TRBJ2-1, with unresolved D. The CDR3 is made up of 13 amino acids. V was clipped by 7 bases and J by 8 bases, with 15 bases between them.

This clonotype occurred many times. This rearrangement joins TRBV7-9 to TRBJ2-7; a weak D match, TRBD2 (5 bases). Deletions cut 2 bases from V and 5 bases from J, with 13 bases between. Per the germline V gene, CDR1 is SEHNR and CDR2 is FQNEAQ (reference sequence). This CDR3 comprises 14 residues. In DNA, the CDR3 is TGTGCCAGCAGCTTAAGCAGAGAGGGCAACGAGCAGTACTTC. Protein product: CASSLSREGNEQYF.

The rearrangement joins TRBV29-1 to TRBJ1-1, with a tentative D call TRBD1 (6 bases). The CDR3 runs to 14 residues. Germline V CDR1 and CDR2: SQVTM, ANQGSEA. V was pared by 4 bases and J by 3 bases, with 15 bases between. The CDR3, as DNA: TGCAGCGTTGGGGGGGGGCCAGCTGACACTGAAGCTTTCTTT. This codes for CSVGGGPADTEAFF.

V is TRBV27 and J is TRBJ2-1; D is uncertain. This CDR3 has 11 amino acids. Deletions cut 4 bases from V and 14 bases from J, with 12 bases between. Germline V gives CDR1 MNHEY, CDR2 SMNVEV (reference sequence). The CDR3: CASSSTGVEFF. As DNA, the CDR3 is TGTGCCAGCAGTTCGACCGGAGTCGAGTTCTTC.

This clonotype appeared many times. The chain uses TRBV27 and TRBJ2-1; 12 positions match TRBD2. With V trimmed by 5 bases and J by 5 bases, 7 bases remained unmatched. The CDR3 contains 16 residues. The germline V gene encodes CDR1 MNHEY and CDR2 SMNVEV (reference sequence). The CDR3 sequence: CASSPLAGGTNNEQFF. As DNA, the CDR3 is TGTGCCAGCAGTCCCCTAGCGGGAGGGACTAACAATGAGCAGTTCTTC.

In its sample, this clonotype was seen a few times. The chain combines TRBV19 with TRBJ2-7; D call uncertain. V was trimmed by 4 bases and J by 2 bases, leaving 15 bases between them. The CDR3 spans 15 residues. Germline V lookup: CDR1 LNHDA, CDR2 SQIVND (reference sequence). The CDR3 protein is CASSSRGLRTYEQYF. The CDR3 DNA is TGTGCCAGTAGTAGCCGTGGGTTGCGGACCTACGAGCAGTACTTC. The full variable domain, with the rest looked up from reference TRBV19 and TRBJ2-7, is DGGITQSPKYLFRKEGQNVTLSCEQNLNHDAMYWYRQDPGQGLRLIYYSQIVNDFQKGDIAEGYSVSREKKESFPLTVTSAQKNPTAFYLCASSSRGLRTYEQYFGPGTRLTVT.

The J gene is TRBJ1-6, the V gene TRBV27; D is perhaps TRBD1 (6 bases). V dropped 3 bases and J dropped 7 bases, with 19 bases sitting between them. The germline gives CDR1 MNHEY, CDR2 SMNVEV (reference sequence). The CDR3 is 17 amino acids. The CDR3 DNA reads as TGTGCCAGCAGTTTGCTCGCGGGGGCCGCAGCGAATTCACCCCTCCACTTT. Residues: CASSLLAGAAANSPLHF.

This sequence joins TRBV10-3 and TRBJ2-2; D may be TRBD2 (6 bases). The CDR3 contains 15 residues. V lost 10 bases to trimming and J lost 7 bases, with 22 bases between them. The germline gives CDR1 ENHRY, CDR2 SYGVKD. CDR3 region: CASGPIPGGDGELFF. The CDR3 DNA sequence: TGTGCCAGCGGACCCATCCCAGGCGGGGACGGGGAGCTGTTTTTT.

The sample holds a few counts of this clonotype. The CDR3 region has the DNA TGTGCCAGCAGTTACAAGACGACAGGCCCTGACACCTCTGGATCTGGAAACACCATATATTTT. This sequence encodes CASSYKTTGPDTSGSGNTIYF. This chain uses TRBV6-2 or TRBV6-3 with TRBJ1-3; D possibly corresponds to TRBD1 (6 bases). Trimming took off 2 bases at V and 1 base at J, with 27 bases between the two ends. This CDR3 spans 21 amino acids. Germline assignment: CDR1 MNHEY and CDR2 SVGEGT.

This clonotype was detected a few times. The rearrangement joins TRBV7-9 to TRBJ2-7, with D perhaps TRBD1 (6 bases). Trimming pared 4 bases from V and 4 bases from J, leaving 26 bases between. The CDR3 consists of 18 residues. The V gene's germline CDR1 is SEHNR and CDR2 FQNEAQ (reference sequence). DNA for the CDR3: TGTGCCAGCAGCTCCCCTCCGGCAGGGGACAAAGACCGTTACGAGCAGTACTTC. Residues: CASSSPPAGDKDRYEQYF.

In its sample, this clonotype was seen many times. This chain links TRBV3-1 with TRBJ2-2; 8 bases are shared with TRBD2. The CDR3 runs 16 residues. Germline V CDR1 and CDR2: LGHDT, YNNKEL (reference sequence). The V segment lost 3 bases and the J segment 1 base; nucleotides outside the gene matches: 4. The CDR3 reads CASSHSGRRNTGELFF. CDR3 coding DNA: TGTGCCAGCAGCCACAGCGGGAGACGGAACACCGGGGAGCTGTTTTTT.